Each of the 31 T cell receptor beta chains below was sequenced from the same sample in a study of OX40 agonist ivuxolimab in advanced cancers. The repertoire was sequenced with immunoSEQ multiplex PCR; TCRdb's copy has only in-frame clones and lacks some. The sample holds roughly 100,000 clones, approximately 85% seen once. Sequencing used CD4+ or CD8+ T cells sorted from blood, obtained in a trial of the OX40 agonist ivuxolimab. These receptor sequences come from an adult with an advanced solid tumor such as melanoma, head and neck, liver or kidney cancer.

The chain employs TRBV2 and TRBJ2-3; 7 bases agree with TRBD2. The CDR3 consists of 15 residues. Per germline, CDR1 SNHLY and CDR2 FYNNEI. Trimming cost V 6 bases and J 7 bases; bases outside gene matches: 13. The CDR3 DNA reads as TGTGCCAGCAGGGCTTCTAGCGGTACGGGGAATACGCAGTATTTT. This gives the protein CASRASSGTGNTQYF.

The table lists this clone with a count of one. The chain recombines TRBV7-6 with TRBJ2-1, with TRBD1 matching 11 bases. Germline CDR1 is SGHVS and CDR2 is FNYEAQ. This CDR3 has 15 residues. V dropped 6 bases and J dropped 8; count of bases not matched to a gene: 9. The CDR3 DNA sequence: TGTGCCAGCAGATACGGGACAGGGGGTTTGGATGAGCAGTTCTTC. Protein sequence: CASRYGTGGLDEQFF.

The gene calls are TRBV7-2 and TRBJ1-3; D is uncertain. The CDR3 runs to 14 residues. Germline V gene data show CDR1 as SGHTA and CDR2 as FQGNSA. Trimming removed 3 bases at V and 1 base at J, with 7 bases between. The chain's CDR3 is CASSLSSSGNTIYF. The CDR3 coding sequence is TGTGCCAGCAGCTTGAGTTCATCTGGAAACACCATATATTTT.

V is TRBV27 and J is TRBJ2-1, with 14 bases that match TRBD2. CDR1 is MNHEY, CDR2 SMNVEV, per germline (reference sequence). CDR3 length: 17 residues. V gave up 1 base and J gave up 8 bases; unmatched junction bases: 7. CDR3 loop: CASSLLGLAGVGYEQFF. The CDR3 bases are TGTGCCAGCAGTTTATTGGGACTAGCGGGAGTCGGATATGAGCAGTTCTTC.

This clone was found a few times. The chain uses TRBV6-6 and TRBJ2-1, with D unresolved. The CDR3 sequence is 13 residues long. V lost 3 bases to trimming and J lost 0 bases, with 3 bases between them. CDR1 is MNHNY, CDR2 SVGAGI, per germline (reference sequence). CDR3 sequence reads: CASSYSSYNEQFF. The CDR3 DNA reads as TGTGCCAGCAGTTATTCCTCCTACAATGAGCAGTTCTTC.

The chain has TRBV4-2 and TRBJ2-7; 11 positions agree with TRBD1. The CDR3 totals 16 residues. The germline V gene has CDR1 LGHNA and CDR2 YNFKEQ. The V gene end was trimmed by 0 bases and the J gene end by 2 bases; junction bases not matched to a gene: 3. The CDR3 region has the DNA TGTGCCAGCAGCCAAGATAAGGGACAGGGGGCCTACGAGCAGTACTTC. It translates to CASSQDKGQGAYEQYF.

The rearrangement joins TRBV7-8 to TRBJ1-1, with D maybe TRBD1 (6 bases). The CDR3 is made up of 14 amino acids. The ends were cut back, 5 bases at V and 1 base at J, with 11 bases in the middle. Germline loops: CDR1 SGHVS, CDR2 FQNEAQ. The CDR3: CASSPRDKNTEAFF. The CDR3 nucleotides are TGTGCCAGCAGCCCACGGGACAAGAACACTGAAGCTTTCTTT.

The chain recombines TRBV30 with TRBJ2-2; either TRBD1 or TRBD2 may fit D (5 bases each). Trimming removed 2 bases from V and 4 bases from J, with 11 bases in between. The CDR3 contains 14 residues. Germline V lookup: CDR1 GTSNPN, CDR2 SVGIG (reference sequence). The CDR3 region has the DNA TGTGCCTGGAGTCGCAGGGCGGGCACCGGGGAGCTGTTTTTT. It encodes CAWSRRAGTGELFF. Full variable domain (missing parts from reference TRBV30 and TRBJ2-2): SQTIHQWPATLVQPVGSPLSLECTVEGTSNPNLYWYRQAAGRGLQLLFYSVGIGQISSEVPQNLSASRPQDRQFILSSKKLLLSDSGFYLCAWSRRAGTGELFFGEGSRLTVL.

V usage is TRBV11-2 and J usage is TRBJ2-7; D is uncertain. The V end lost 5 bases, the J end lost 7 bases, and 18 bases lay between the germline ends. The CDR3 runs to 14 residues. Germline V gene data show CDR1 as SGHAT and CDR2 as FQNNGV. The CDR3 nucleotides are TGTGCCAGCAGCCCCCGATCGGGTCCTTGGGAGCAGTACTTC. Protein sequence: CASSPRSGPWEQYF.

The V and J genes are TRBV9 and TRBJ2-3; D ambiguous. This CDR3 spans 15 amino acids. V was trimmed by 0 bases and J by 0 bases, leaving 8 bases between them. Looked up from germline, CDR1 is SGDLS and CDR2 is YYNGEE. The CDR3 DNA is TGTGCCAGCAGCGTAGCCAGAACTAGCACAGATACGCAGTATTTT. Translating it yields CASSVARTSTDTQYF.

The CDR3 is CASSLGTSGRTRTDTQYF. CDR3 DNA sequence: TGTGCCAGCAGCTTGGGGACTAGCGGGAGGACCCGCACAGATACGCAGTATTTT. The chain is built from TRBV5-6 and TRBJ2-3; 14 bases are shared with TRBD2. The CDR3 consists of 18 residues. Trimming cost V 0 bases and J 1 base; bases outside gene matches: 4. The V gene's germline CDR1 is SGHDT and CDR2 YYEEEE.

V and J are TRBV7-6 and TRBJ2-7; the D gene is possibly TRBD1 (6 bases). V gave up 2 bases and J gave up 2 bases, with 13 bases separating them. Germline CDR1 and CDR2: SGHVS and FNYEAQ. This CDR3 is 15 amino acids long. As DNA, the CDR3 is TGTGCCAGCAGCTTAAGGTCGGACAGAACCTACGAGCAGTACTTC. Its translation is CASSLRSDRTYEQYF.

This CDR3 is CASSLIASGSQYF. CDR3 in DNA: TGTGCCAGCAGCCTCATAGCGTCAGGATCTCAGTACTTC. V is TRBV14 and J is TRBJ2-5, with D possibly being TRBD2 (5 bases). CDR1 and CDR2 (germline): SGHDN, FVKESK. V lost 4 bases and J 11 bases, leaving 17 bases between the germline ends. The CDR3 has 13 residues.

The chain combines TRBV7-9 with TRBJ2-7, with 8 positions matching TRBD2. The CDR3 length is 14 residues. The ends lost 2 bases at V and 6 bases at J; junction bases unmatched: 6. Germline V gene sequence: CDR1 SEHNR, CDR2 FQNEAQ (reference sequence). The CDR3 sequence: CASSLPDTSGEQYF. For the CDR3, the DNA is TGTGCCAGCAGCTTACCGGATACTAGCGGCGAGCAGTACTTC.

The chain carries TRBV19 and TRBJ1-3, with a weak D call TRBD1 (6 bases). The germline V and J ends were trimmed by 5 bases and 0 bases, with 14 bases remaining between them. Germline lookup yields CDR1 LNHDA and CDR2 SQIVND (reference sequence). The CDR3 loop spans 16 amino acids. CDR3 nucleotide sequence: TGTGCCAGTAGTTTCTCGACAGGCCCCTCTGGAAACACCATATATTTT. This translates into CASSFSTGPSGNTIYF.

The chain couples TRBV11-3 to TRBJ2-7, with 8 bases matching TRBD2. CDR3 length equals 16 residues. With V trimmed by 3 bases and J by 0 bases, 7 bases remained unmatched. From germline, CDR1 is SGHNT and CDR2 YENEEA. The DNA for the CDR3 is TGTGCCAGCAGCTTCAAGCGGGAGTTATCCTCCTACGAGCAGTACTTC. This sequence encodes CASSFKRELSSYEQYF.

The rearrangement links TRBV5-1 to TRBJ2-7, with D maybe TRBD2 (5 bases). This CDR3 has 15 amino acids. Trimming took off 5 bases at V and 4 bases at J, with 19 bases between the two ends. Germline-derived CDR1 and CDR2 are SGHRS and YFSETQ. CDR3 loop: CASRSSRTPGYEQYF. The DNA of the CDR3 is TGCGCCAGCAGGTCGTCCCGGACTCCCGGATACGAGCAGTACTTC. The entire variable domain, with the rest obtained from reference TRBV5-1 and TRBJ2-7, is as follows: KAGVTQTPRYLIKTRGQQVTLSCSPISGHRSVSWYQQTPGQGLQFLFEYFSETQRNKGNFPGRFSGRQFSNSRSEMNVSTLELGDSALYLCASRSSRTPGYEQYFGPGTRLTVT.

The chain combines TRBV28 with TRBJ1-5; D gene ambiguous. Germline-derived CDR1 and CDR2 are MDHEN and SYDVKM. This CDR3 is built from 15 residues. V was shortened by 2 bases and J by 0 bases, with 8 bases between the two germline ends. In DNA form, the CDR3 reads TGTGCCAGCAGTTTACGCCCCTATAGCAATCAGCCCCAGCATTTT. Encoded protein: CASSLRPYSNQPQHF.

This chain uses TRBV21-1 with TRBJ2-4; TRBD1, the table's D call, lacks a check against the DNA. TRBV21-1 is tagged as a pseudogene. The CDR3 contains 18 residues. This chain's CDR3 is CASSSQPGQNLAKNIQYF. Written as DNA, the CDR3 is TGTGCCAGCAGCTCACAACCGGGACAAAATCTAGCCAAAAACATTCAGTACTTC.

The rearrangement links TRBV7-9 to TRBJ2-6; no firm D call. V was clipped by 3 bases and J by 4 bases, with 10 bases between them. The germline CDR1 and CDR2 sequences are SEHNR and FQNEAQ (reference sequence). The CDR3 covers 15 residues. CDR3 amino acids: CASSLPDLGANVLTF. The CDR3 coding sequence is TGTGCCAGCAGCTTGCCGGATCTCGGGGCCAACGTCCTGACTTTC.

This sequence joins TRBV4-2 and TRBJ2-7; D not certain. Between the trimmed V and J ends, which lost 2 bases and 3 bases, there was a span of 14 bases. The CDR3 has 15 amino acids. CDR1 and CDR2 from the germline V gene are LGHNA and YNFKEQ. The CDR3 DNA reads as TGTGCCAGCAGCCAAATCGACAATAACCTCTACGAGCAGTACTTC. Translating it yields CASSQIDNNLYEQYF.

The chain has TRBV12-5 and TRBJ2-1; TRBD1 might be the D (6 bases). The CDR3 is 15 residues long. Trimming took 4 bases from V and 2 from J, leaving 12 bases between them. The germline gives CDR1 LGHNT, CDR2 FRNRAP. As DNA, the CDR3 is TGTGCTAGTGGTTCCCCATCAGGGGCCTACAATGAGCAGTTCTTC. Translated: CASGSPSGAYNEQFF.

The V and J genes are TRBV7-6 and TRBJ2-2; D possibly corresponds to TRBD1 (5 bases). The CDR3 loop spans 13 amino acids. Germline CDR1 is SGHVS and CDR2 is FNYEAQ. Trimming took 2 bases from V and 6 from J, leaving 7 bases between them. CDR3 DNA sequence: TGTGCCAGCAGCTTATTAGGGGCCGGGGAGCTGTTTTTT. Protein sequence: CASSLLGAGELFF.

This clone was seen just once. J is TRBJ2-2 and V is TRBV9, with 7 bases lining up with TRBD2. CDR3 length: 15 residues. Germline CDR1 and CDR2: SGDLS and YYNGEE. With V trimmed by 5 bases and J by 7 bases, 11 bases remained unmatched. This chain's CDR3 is CASSDERDVVGELFF. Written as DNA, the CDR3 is TGTGCCAGCAGTGACGAGCGGGACGTGGTCGGGGAGCTGTTTTTT.

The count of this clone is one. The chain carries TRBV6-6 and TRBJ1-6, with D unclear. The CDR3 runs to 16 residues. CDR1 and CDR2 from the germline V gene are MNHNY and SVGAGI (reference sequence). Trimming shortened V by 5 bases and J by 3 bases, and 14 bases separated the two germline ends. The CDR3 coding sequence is TGTGCCAGCAGTCACCGAACCCCGGGCTATAATTCACCCCTCCACTTT. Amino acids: CASSHRTPGYNSPLHF.

CDR3 nucleotide sequence: TGCGCCAGCAGCTTAGGAGGAGCGGGAGGATGGCAGTTCTTC. Translated: CASSLGGAGGWQFF. The J gene is TRBJ2-1, the V gene TRBV5-1; 9 bases are a match to TRBD2. Trimming cost V 2 bases and J 12 bases; bases outside gene matches: 9. The CDR3 has 14 amino acids. Germline V gives CDR1 SGHRS, CDR2 YFSETQ.

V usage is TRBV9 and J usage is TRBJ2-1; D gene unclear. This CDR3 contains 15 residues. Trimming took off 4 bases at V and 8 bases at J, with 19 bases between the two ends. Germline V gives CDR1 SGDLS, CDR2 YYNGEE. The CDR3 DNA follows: TGTGCCAGCAGCCAGGTGGCTTCAGCATGGGATGAGCAGTTCTTC. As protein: CASSQVASAWDEQFF.

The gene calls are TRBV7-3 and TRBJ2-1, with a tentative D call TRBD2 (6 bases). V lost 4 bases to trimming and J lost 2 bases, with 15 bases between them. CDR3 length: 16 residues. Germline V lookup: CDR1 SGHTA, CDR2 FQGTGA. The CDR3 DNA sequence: TGTGCCAGCAGCTCCAGACCGGGGAGGACCTACAATGAGCAGTTCTTC. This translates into CASSSRPGRTYNEQFF.

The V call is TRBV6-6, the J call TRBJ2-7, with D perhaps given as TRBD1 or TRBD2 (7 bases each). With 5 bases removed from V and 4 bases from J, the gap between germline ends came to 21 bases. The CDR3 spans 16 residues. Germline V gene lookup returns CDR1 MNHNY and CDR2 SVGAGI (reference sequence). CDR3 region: CASSRGGGTEIYEQYF. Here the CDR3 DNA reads TGTGCCAGCAGTCGGGGAGGGGGGACAGAAATTTACGAGCAGTACTTC.

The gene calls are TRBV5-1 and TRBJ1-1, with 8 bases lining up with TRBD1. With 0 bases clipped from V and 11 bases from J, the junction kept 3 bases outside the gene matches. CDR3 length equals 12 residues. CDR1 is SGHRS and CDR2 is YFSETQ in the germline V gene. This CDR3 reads CASSLGTGSAFF. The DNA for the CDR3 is TGCGCCAGCAGCTTGGGGACAGGGAGTGCTTTCTTT.

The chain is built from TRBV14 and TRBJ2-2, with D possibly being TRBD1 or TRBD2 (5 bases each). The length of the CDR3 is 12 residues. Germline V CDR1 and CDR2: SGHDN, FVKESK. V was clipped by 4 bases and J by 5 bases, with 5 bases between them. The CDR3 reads CASSRGTGELFF. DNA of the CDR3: TGTGCCAGCAGCCGGGGGACCGGGGAGCTGTTTTTT.